This T cell receptor beta chain was identified in a study of T cells after posttransplantation cyclophosphamide. Germline V CDR1 and CDR2: MGHDK, SYGVNS. The CDR3 is 12 amino acids. Between the trimmed V and J ends, which lost 6 bases and 2 bases, there was a span of 7 bases. Sequencing used immunoSEQ multiplex PCR; TCRdb keeps in-frame clones, though not all of them. The sample lists around 30,000 clones; approximately 90% were seen once. V and J are TRBV25-1 and TRBJ1-1; no definite D call. The sequence derives from a woman aged 40 to 50 with a blood cancer, CMV-positive, and with a related stem cell donor. The sequencing sample was made of PBMCs. In nucleotides, the CDR3 is TGTGCCAGCAGAACACATAACACTGAAGCTTTCTTT. Protein: CASRTHNTEAFF.